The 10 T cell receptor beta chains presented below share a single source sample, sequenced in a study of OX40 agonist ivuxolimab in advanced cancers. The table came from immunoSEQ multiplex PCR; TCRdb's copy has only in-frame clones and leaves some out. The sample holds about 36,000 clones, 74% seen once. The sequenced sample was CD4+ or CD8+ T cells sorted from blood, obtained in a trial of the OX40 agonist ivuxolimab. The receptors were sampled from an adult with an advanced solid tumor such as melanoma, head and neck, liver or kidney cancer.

The CDR3 bases are TGTGCCAGCAGCTTGGACAGGGGAGACGAGCAGTACTTC. It specifies CASSLDRGDEQYF. The rearrangement links TRBV7-6 to TRBJ2-7, with TRBD1 matching over 9 bases. There are 13 residues in the CDR3. Germline V gives CDR1 SGHVS, CDR2 FNYEAQ. With 3 bases clipped from V and 5 bases from J, the junction kept 2 bases outside the gene matches.

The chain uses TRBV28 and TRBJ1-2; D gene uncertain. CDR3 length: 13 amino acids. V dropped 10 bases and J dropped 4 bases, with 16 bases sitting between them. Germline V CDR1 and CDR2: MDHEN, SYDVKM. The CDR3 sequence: CATLPAGLYGYTF. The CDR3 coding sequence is TGTGCCACCCTCCCGGCGGGTCTCTATGGCTACACCTTC.

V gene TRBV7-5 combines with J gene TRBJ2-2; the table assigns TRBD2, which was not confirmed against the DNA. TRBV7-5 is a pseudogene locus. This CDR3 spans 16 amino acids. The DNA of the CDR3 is TGTGCCAGAAGCTTAGAAGACGGGGCGAACACCGGGGAGCTGTTTTTT. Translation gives CARSLEDGANTGELFF.

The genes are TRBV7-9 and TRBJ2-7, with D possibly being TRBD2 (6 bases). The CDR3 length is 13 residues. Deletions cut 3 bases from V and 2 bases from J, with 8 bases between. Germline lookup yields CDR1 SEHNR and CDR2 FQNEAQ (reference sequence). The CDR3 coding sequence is TGTGCCAGCAGCTTTGCGGGGACCTACGAGCAGTACTTC. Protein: CASSFAGTYEQYF.

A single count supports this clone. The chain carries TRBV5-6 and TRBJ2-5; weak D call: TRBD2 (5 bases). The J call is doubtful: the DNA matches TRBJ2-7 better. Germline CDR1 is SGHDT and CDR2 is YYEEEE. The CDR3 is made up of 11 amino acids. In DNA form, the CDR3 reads TGTGCCAGCAGCCGGAGGCGCGAGCAGTACTTC. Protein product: CASSRRREQYF.

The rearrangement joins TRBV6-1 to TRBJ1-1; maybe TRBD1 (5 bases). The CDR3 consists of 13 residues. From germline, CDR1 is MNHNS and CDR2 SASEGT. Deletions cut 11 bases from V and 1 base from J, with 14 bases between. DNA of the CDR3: TGTGCCGGGGGAAGGCAGCCGAACACTGAAGCTTTCTTT. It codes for CAGGRQPNTEAFF.

The CDR3 nucleotides are TGTGCCAGCAGGACCGGGACAGCAAACACCGGGGAGCTGTTTTTT. This translates into CASRTGTANTGELFF. The rearrangement links TRBV27 to TRBJ2-2, with TRBD1 matching 7 bases. CDR1 and CDR2 (germline): MNHEY, SMNVEV (reference sequence). V was pared by 6 bases and J by 2 bases, with 6 bases of the junction left unmatched. The length of the CDR3 is 15 residues.

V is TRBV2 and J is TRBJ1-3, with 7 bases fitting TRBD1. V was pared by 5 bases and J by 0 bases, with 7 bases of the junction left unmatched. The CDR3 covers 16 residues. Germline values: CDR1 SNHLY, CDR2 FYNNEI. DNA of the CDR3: TGTGCCAGCAGTTTTGGACAGGCGAGCTCTGGAAACACCATATATTTT. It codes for CASSFGQASSGNTIYF.

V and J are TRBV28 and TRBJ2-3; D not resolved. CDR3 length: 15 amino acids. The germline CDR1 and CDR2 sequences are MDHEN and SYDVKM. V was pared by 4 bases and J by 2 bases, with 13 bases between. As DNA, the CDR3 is TGTGCCAGCAGTTCCGGCGGCGCTAACACAGATACGCAGTATTTT. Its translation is CASSSGGANTDTQYF.

The DNA for the CDR3 is TGTGCCAGCAGTTTTGGCAGGGACTATGGCTACACCTTC. Encoded protein: CASSFGRDYGYTF. The chain has TRBV27 and TRBJ1-2, with D perhaps TRBD1 (5 bases). V gave up 3 bases and J gave up 3 bases, with 8 bases separating them. The length of the CDR3 is 13 residues. CDR1 and CDR2 (germline): MNHEY, SMNVEV (reference sequence).